This TCR beta chain was recovered during a study of OX40 agonist ivuxolimab in advanced cancers. This CDR3 is 13 amino acids long. Deletions cut 10 bases from V and 4 bases from J, with 14 bases between. Germline V gene sequence: CDR1 MDHEN, CDR2 SYDVKM. The repertoire was sequenced with immunoSEQ multiplex PCR; TCRdb's copy has only in-frame clones and lacks some. The table has 65,000 to 90,000 clones, 91% seen once. The material sequenced was CD4+ or CD8+ T cells sorted from blood, taken in a trial of the OX40 agonist ivuxolimab. The chain couples TRBV28 to TRBJ2-1, with D possibly TRBD2 on 6 matching bases. The sequence derives from an adult with an advanced solid tumor such as melanoma, head and neck, liver or kidney cancer. The CDR3 is CAILASDYNEQFF. CDR3 sequence (DNA): TGTGCCATCCTAGCGAGTGATTACAATGAGCAGTTCTTC.